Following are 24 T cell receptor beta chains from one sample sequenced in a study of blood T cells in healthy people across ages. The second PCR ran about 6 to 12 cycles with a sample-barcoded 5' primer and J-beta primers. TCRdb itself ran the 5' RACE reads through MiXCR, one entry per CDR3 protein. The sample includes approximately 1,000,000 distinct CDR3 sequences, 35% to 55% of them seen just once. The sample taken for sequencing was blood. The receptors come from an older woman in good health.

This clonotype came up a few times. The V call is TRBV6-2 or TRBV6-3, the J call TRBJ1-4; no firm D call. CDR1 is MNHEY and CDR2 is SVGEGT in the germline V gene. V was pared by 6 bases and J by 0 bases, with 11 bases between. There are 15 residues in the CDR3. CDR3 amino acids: CASSQDRATNEKLFF. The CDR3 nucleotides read TGTGCCAGCAGCCAGGACCGGGCAACTAATGAAAAACTGTTTTTT.

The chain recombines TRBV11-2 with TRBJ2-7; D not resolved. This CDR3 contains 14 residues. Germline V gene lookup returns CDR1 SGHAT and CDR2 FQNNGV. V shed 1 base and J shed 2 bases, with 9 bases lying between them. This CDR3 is CASSLVGYPYEQYF. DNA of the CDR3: TGTGCCAGCAGCTTAGTAGGGTATCCCTACGAGCAGTACTTC.

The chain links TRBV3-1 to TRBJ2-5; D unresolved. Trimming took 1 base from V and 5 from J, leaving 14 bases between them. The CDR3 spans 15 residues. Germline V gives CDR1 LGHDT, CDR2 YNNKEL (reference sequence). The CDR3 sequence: CASSQAAQRPETQYF. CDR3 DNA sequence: TGTGCCAGCAGCCAAGCGGCGCAAAGGCCGGAGACCCAGTACTTC.

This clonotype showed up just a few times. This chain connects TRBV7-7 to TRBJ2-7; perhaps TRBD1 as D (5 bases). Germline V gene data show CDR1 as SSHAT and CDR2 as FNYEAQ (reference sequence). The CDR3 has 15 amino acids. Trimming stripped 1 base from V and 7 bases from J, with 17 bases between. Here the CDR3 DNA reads TGTGCCAGCAGCTTAGGGCAGGGTTCTAACAATGAGCAGTACTTC. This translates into CASSLGQGSNNEQYF. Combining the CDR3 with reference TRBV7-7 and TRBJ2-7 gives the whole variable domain GAGVSQSPRYKVTKRGQDVTLRCDPISSHATLYWYQQALGQGPEFLTYFNYEAQPDKSGLPSDRFSAERPEGSISTLTIQRTEQRDSAMYRCASSLGQGSNNEQYFGPGTRLTVT.

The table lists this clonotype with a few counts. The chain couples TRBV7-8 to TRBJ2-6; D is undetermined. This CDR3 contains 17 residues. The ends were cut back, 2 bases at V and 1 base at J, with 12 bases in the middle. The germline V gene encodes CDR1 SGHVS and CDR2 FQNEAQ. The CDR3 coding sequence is TGTGCCAGCAGCTTACCAGCCCAATTGTCTGGGGCCAACGTCCTGACTTTC. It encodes CASSLPAQLSGANVLTF.

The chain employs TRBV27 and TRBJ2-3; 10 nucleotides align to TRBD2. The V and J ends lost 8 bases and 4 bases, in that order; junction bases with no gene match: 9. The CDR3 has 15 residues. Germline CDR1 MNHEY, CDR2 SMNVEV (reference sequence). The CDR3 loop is CASGEREGSSDTQYF. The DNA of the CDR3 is TGTGCCAGCGGGGAGCGGGAGGGCAGCTCAGATACGCAGTATTTT.

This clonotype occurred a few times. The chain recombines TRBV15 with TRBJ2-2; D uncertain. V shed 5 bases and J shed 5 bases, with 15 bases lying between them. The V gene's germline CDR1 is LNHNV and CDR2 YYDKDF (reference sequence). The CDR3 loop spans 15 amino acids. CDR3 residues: CATSPYKGQTGELFF. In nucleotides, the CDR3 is TGTGCCACCAGCCCCTATAAGGGCCAGACCGGGGAGCTGTTTTTT.

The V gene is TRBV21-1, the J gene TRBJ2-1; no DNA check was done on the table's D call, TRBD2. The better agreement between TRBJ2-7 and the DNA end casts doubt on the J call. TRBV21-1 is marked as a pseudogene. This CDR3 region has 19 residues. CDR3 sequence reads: CASSKGRMGLAGTYNEQYF. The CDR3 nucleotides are TGTGCCAGCAGCAAAGGCAGGATGGGACTAGCGGGAACCTACAATGAGCAGTACTTC.

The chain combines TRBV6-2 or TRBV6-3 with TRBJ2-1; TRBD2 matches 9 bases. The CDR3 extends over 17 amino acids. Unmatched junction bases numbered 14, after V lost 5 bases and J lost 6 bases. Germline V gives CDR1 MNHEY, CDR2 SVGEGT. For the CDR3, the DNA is TGTGCCAGCAGTCAGGCTAGCGGGATCCCTTTAGGCAATGAGCAGTTCTTC. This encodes CASSQASGIPLGNEQFF.

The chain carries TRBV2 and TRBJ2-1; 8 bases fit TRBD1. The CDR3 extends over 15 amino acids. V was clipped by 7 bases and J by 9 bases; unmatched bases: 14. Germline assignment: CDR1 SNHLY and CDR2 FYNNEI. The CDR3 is CASIGPGGVVGEQFF. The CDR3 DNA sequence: TGTGCCAGCATTGGACCAGGGGGCGTAGTTGGTGAGCAGTTCTTC.

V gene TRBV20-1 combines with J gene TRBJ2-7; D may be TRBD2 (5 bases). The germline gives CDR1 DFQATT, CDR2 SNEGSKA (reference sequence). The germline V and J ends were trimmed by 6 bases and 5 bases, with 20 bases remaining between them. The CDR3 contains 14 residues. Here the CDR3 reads CSAPGKAQGNEQYF. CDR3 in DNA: TGCAGTGCCCCCGGGAAAGCCCAAGGGAACGAGCAGTACTTC.

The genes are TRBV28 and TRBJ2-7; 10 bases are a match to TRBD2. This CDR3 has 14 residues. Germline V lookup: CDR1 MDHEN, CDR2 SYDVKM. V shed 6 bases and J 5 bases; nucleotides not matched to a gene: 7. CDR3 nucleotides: TGTGCCAGCAGCCGTAGCGGGAGGCCCGACGAGCAGTACTTC. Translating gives CASSRSGRPDEQYF.

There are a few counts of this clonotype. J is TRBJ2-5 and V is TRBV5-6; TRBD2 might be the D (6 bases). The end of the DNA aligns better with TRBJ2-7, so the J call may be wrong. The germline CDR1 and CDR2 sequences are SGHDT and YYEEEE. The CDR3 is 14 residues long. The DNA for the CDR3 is TGTGCCAGCAGCTGGGATGCGACTAGATACGAGCAGTACTTC. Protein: CASSWDATRYEQYF.

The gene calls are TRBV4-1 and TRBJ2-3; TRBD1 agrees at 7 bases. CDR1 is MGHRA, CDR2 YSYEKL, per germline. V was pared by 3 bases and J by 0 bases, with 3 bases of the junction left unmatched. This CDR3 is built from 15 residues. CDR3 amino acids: CASSHGTVSTDTQYF. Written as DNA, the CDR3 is TGCGCCAGCAGCCATGGGACAGTTAGCACAGATACGCAGTATTTT.

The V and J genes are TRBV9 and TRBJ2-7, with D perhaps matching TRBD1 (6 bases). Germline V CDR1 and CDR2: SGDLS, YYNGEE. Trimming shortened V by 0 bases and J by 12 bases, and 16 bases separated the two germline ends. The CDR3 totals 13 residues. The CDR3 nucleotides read TGTGCCAGCAGCGTAGCGGGACAAGAGACCCGGTACTTC. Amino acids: CASSVAGQETRYF.

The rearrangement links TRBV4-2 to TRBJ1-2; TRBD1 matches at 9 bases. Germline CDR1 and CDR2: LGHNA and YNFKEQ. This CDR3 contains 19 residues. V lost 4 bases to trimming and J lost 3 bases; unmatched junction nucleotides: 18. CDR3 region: CASSRTSMDRGRVDYGYTF. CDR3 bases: TGTGCCAGCAGCCGGACCTCCATGGACAGGGGCCGAGTTGACTATGGCTACACCTTC.

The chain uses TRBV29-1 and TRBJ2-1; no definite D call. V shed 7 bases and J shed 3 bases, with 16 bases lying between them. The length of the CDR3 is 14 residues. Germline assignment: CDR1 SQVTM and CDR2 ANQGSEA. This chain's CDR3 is CSARAGGNYNEQFF. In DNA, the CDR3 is TGCAGCGCCAGAGCTGGTGGGAACTACAATGAGCAGTTCTTC.

CDR3 residues: CASSFSKGRYETQYF. The CDR3 bases are TGTGCCAGCAGTTTTTCGAAGGGAAGGTACGAGACCCAGTACTTC. This chain links TRBV28 with TRBJ2-7, with D unclear. The J call may be wrong; the DNA end is better matched by TRBJ2-5. The CDR3 spans 15 residues. Germline lookup yields CDR1 MDHEN and CDR2 SYDVKM.

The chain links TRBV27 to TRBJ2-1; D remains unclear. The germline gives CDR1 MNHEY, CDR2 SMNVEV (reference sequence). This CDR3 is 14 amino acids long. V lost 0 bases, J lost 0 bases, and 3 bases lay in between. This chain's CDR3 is CASSLSTSYNEQFF. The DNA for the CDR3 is TGTGCCAGCAGTTTATCGACCTCCTACAATGAGCAGTTCTTC.

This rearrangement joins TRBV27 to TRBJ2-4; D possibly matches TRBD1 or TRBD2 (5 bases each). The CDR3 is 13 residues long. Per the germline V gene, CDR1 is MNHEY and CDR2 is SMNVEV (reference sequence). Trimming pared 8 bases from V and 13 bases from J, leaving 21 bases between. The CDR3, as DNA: TGTGCCAGCTTAGGTCGGGGCGGACCAGAGCAGTACTTC. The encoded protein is CASLGRGGPEQYF.

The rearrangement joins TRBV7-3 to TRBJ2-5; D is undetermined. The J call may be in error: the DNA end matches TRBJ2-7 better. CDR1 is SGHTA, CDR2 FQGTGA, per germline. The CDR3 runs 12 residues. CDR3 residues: CASSPPYHEQYF. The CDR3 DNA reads TGTGCCAGCAGTCCCCCTTACCACGAGCAGTACTTC.

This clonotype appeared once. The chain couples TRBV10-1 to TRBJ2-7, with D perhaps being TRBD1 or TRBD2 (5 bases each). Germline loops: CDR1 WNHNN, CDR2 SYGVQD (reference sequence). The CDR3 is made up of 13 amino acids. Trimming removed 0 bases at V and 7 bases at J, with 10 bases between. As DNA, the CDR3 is TGCGCCAGCAGTGAGTCGGGGGTCGGAGAGCAGTACTTC. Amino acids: CASSESGVGEQYF.

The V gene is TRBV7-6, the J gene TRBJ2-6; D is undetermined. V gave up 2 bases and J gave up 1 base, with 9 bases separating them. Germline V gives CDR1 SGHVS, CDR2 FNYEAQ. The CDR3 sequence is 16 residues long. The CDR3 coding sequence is TGTGCCAGCAGCTTAAATCAGCTTTCTGGGGCCAACGTCCTGACTTTC. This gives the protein CASSLNQLSGANVLTF.

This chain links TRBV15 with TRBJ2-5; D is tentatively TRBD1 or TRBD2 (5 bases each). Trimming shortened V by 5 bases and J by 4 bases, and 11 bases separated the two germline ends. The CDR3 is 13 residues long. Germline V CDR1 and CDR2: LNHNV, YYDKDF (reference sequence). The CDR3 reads CATSPGRRETQYF. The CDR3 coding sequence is TGTGCCACCAGCCCGGGACGGCGAGAGACCCAGTACTTC.